This TCR beta chain was recorded in a study of blood T cell repertoires in COVID-19. In the study overall: PBMCs, B-cell-depleted T cells, or T cells were the source of the cDNA or gDNA that made up the material.

Seattle patient enrollment occurred during active infection, with longitudinal follow-up thereafter. After removal of 4 bases from V and 0 bases from J, the junction contained 5 bases not matched to a gene. Germline V gives CDR1 SNHLY, CDR2 FYNNEI. The length of the CDR3 is 15 residues. Original data processing: Reference gene primer amplification gave estimated nucleated cell counts. Generated by immunoSEQ multiplex PCR, the TCRdb table keeps only in-frame clones and is missing some. The DNA gave D and trimming, while V, J and clone size come from that table. The data show about 340,000 clones, 88% seen once.

This TCR derives from a woman aged 70-85 years with COVID-19, enrolled during active disease. Source material: peripheral blood. V and J are TRBV2 and TRBJ1-2, with 7 bases lining up with TRBD1. CDR3 nucleotide sequence: TGTGCCAGCAGTGGAGCAGGGGGTGCTAACTATGGCTACACCTTC. Translated, it gives CASSGAGGANYGYTF.